A selection of T cell receptor delta chains follows, all from one sample in a study of Vδ1+ human thymocytes. TCRdb reprocessed the multiplex PCR reads through CATT. The profile shows 20,000 to 25,000 delta-chain clones, around 7.4% of them singletons. Sequenced: Vdelta1+ gamma-delta thymocytes from the thymus. These receptors came from a child younger than two who had congenital heart surgery. CDR3s include the opening cysteine and the closing phenylalanine or tryptophan. Each record gives: J gene, D gene, clone size, V gene, CDR3 protein, CDR3 DNA. A D gene is named only where the DNA matches it firmly. The size of a clone is reported for some rows only, either as once, few or many, or as a class for expanded clones.

j_call: TRDJ1; d_call: NA; clone_size: NA; v_call: TRDV1; cdr3_aa: CALGELGGPTDKLIF; cdr3_nt: TGTGCTCTTGGGGAACTAGGGGGACCCACCGATAAACTCATCTTT
j_call: TRDJ1; d_call: NA; clone_size: NA; v_call: TRDV1; cdr3_aa: CALGPTQRGKLIF; cdr3_nt: TGTGCTCTTGGGCCAACCCAGCGGGGTAAACTCATCTTT
j_call: TRDJ1; d_call: NA; clone_size: few; v_call: TRDV1; cdr3_aa: CALGEPSFFNTDKLIF; cdr3_nt: TGTGCTCTTGGGGAACCTTCCTTCTTCAACACCGATAAACTCATCTTT
j_call: TRDJ1; d_call: TRDD3; clone_size: few; v_call: TRDV2; cdr3_aa: CACDTMEWGYSTDKLIF; cdr3_nt: TGTGCCTGTGACACCATGGAGTGGGGATACTCAACCGATAAACTCATCTTT
j_call: TRDJ1; d_call: NA; clone_size: medium-sized; v_call: TRDV2; cdr3_aa: CACDRVEVIF; cdr3_nt: TGTGCCTGTGACCGTGTCGAGGTCATCTTT
j_call: TRDJ1; d_call: TRDD3; clone_size: NA; v_call: TRDV1; cdr3_aa: CALGEEVLGDHTDKLIF; cdr3_nt: TGTGCTCTTGGGGAAGAGGTACTGGGGGATCATACCGATAAACTCATCTTT
j_call: TRDJ2; d_call: TRDD3; clone_size: NA; v_call: TRDV1; cdr3_aa: CALGDLSHLTGGYNALTAQLFF; cdr3_nt: TGTGCTCTTGGGGACCTTTCCCATCTTACTGGGGGATATAATGCTTTGACAGCACAACTCTTCTTT
j_call: TRDJ1; d_call: TRDD3; clone_size: few; v_call: TRDV1; cdr3_aa: CALGIPGGYTDKLIF; cdr3_nt: TGTGCTCTTGGGATTCCTGGGGGATACACCGATAAACTCATCTTT
j_call: TRDJ1; d_call: TRDD3; clone_size: few; v_call: TRDV1; cdr3_aa: CALGERAPTGGYDKLIF; cdr3_nt: TGTGCTCTTGGGGAACGAGCTCCTACTGGGGGATACGATAAACTCATCTTT
j_call: TRDJ1; d_call: TRDD3; clone_size: few; v_call: TRDV1; cdr3_aa: CALGELLYWGYTDKLIF; cdr3_nt: TGTGCTCTTGGGGAACTACTGTACTGGGGTTACACCGATAAACTCATCTTT
j_call: TRDJ1; d_call: NA; clone_size: few; v_call: TRDV1; cdr3_aa: CALGASTQGTDKLIF; cdr3_nt: TGTGCTCTTGGGGCCTCGACCCAGGGGACCGATAAACTCATCTTT
j_call: TRDJ1; d_call: NA; clone_size: NA; v_call: TRDV1; cdr3_aa: CALIIDTDKLIF; cdr3_nt: TGTGCTCTTATAATTGACACCGATAAACTCATCTTT
j_call: TRDJ2; d_call: TRDD3; clone_size: few; v_call: TRAV29/DV5; cdr3_aa: CAAIGGYGQALTAQLFF; cdr3_nt: TGTGCAGCAATAGGGGGATACGGCCAAGCTTTGACAGCACAACTCTTCTTT
j_call: TRDJ1; d_call: TRDD3; clone_size: few; v_call: TRDV1; cdr3_aa: CALGVKGSHSSTGGYVGDKLIF; cdr3_nt: TGTGCTCTTGGGGTAAAGGGATCCCATTCCTCTACTGGGGGATACGTAGGCGATAAACTCATCTTT
j_call: TRDJ1; d_call: TRDD3; clone_size: NA; v_call: TRDV1; cdr3_aa: CALGELIPLTWSGGYGLDKLIF; cdr3_nt: TGTGCTCTTGGGGAACTAATTCCCCTTACTTGGAGTGGGGGATATGGGCTCGATAAACTCATCTTT
j_call: TRDJ1; d_call: NA; clone_size: few; v_call: TRDV1; cdr3_aa: CALGELIGVYTDKLIF; cdr3_nt: TGTGCTCTTGGGGAACTTATTGGGGTGTACACCGATAAACTCATCTTT
j_call: TRDJ1; d_call: NA; clone_size: few; v_call: TRDV1; cdr3_aa: CALGELVHAFLQSGGFTRRYTDKLIF; cdr3_nt: TGTGCTCTTGGGGAACTAGTCCACGCCTTCCTACAGTCTGGGGGATTCACCCGGAGGTACACCGATAAACTCATCTTT
j_call: TRDJ1; d_call: NA; clone_size: medium-sized; v_call: TRAV29/DV5; cdr3_aa: CAASGLLPPTYTDKLIF; cdr3_nt: TGTGCAGCAAGCGGTTTACTTCCTCCCACGTACACCGATAAACTCATCTTT